Listed below are T cell receptor beta chains from one sample, sequenced in a study of T cell responses to AZD1222 COVID-19 vaccine. The table came from immunoSEQ multiplex PCR; TCRdb's copy has only in-frame clones and leaves some out. This sample has approximately 110,000 clones, with 92% found just once. The sample consisted of peripheral blood, taken on day 0 of AZD1222 vaccination. The receptors shown here come from an adult in good health. The CDR3 runs from the conserved cysteine through the conserved F or W. Each record gives: V gene, D gene, clone size, CDR3 length, J gene, CDR3 protein, CDR3 DNA. D genes are given only for firm matches. The size entry is marked missing in some rows and otherwise reads once, few, many or a size class.

v_call: TRBV9; d_call: TRBD1; clone_size: -; cdr3_length: 15; j_call: TRBJ1-2; cdr3_aa: CASSVGDRGRSGYTF; cdr3_nt: TGTGCCAGCAGCGTGGGTGATAGGGGGCGCAGTGGCTACACCTTC
v_call: TRBV7-2; d_call: TRBD1; clone_size: -; cdr3_length: 15; j_call: TRBJ1-5; cdr3_aa: CASSLRDRANQPQHF; cdr3_nt: TGTGCCAGCAGCCTCCGGGACAGGGCCAATCAGCCCCAGCATTTT
v_call: TRBV3-1/TRBV3-2; d_call: -; clone_size: -; cdr3_length: 13; j_call: TRBJ2-7; cdr3_aa: CASSQDQENEQYF; cdr3_nt: TGTGCCAGCAGCCAAGATCAAGAGAACGAGCAGTACTTC
v_call: TRBV28; d_call: -; clone_size: -; cdr3_length: 13; j_call: TRBJ2-7; cdr3_aa: CASSPSDEGEQYF; cdr3_nt: TGTGCCAGCAGTCCTAGCGATGAGGGCGAGCAGTACTTC
v_call: TRBV18; d_call: TRBD1; clone_size: -; cdr3_length: 15; j_call: TRBJ1-1; cdr3_aa: CASSLDRGGNTEAFF; cdr3_nt: TGTGCCAGCTCACTCGACAGGGGAGGGAACACTGAAGCTTTCTTT
v_call: TRBV7-2; d_call: TRBD1; clone_size: once; cdr3_length: 16; j_call: TRBJ2-3; cdr3_aa: CASSLGAGTGQDTQYF; cdr3_nt: TGTGCCAGCAGCCTAGGAGCCGGGACAGGTCAAGATACGCAGTATTTT
v_call: TRBV9; d_call: -; clone_size: -; cdr3_length: 13; j_call: TRBJ1-1; cdr3_aa: CASSSPGNTEAFF; cdr3_nt: TGTGCCAGCAGCTCCCCCGGAAACACTGAAGCTTTCTTT
v_call: TRBV6-4; d_call: TRBD1; clone_size: -; cdr3_length: 14; j_call: TRBJ2-1; cdr3_aa: CASSPGTGWNEQFF; cdr3_nt: TGTGCCAGCAGTCCGGGGACAGGGTGGAATGAGCAGTTCTTC
v_call: TRBV29-1; d_call: TRBD2; clone_size: -; cdr3_length: 14; j_call: TRBJ2-3; cdr3_aa: CSVEGLAGADTQYF; cdr3_nt: TGCAGCGTTGAAGGACTAGCGGGAGCTGATACGCAGTATTTT
v_call: TRBV7-9; d_call: -; clone_size: -; cdr3_length: 15; j_call: TRBJ1-1; cdr3_aa: CASSPRGGWDTEAFF; cdr3_nt: TGTGCCAGCAGCCCGCGCGGGGGTTGGGACACTGAAGCTTTCTTT
v_call: TRBV18; d_call: -; clone_size: -; cdr3_length: 15; j_call: TRBJ1-4; cdr3_aa: CASSPPGFVGEKLFF; cdr3_nt: TGTGCCAGCTCACCCCCCGGTTTTGTCGGGGAAAAACTGTTTTTT
v_call: TRBV7-3; d_call: TRBD2; clone_size: -; cdr3_length: 16; j_call: TRBJ2-7; cdr3_aa: CASSLIAGLVAVEQYF; cdr3_nt: TGTGCCAGCAGCTTAATTGCGGGACTAGTGGCAGTCGAGCAGTACTTC
v_call: TRBV11-2; d_call: -; clone_size: -; cdr3_length: 15; j_call: TRBJ2-7; cdr3_aa: CASSLTPSSQGEQYF; cdr3_nt: TGTGCCAGCAGCTTAACCCCCTCCTCTCAGGGGGAGCAGTACTTC
v_call: TRBV27; d_call: -; clone_size: -; cdr3_length: 15; j_call: TRBJ1-6; cdr3_aa: CASSLLGGGGSPLHF; cdr3_nt: TGTGCCAGCAGTTTATTGGGGGGGGGTGGTTCACCCCTCCACTTT
v_call: TRBV9; d_call: -; clone_size: -; cdr3_length: 14; j_call: TRBJ2-3; cdr3_aa: CASSVAPPTDTQYF; cdr3_nt: TGTGCCAGCAGCGTAGCCCCCCCCACAGATACGCAGTATTTT
v_call: TRBV5-6; d_call: -; clone_size: -; cdr3_length: 13; j_call: TRBJ1-6; cdr3_aa: CASQTGYNSPLHF; cdr3_nt: TGTGCCAGCCAAACAGGGTACAATTCACCCCTCCACTTT
v_call: TRBV7-9; d_call: TRBD2; clone_size: few; cdr3_length: 20; j_call: TRBJ2-2; cdr3_aa: CASSTPPWPWRELVTGELFF; cdr3_nt: TGTGCCAGCAGCACGCCCCCTTGGCCCTGGCGGGAGTTAGTCACCGGGGAGCTGTTTTTT
v_call: TRBV7-2; d_call: -; clone_size: few; cdr3_length: 13; j_call: TRBJ1-1; cdr3_aa: CASSLDRGAEAFF; cdr3_nt: TGTGCCAGCAGCTTGGACAGAGGGGCTGAAGCTTTCTTT
v_call: TRBV28; d_call: TRBD1; clone_size: -; cdr3_length: 16; j_call: TRBJ1-2; cdr3_aa: CATIVGGSTPNYGYTF; cdr3_nt: TGTGCCACCATCGTAGGGGGCAGCACTCCCAACTATGGCTACACCTTC
v_call: TRBV5-1; d_call: -; clone_size: -; cdr3_length: 15; j_call: TRBJ1-5; cdr3_aa: CASSWGIDSNQPQHF; cdr3_nt: TGCGCCAGCAGCTGGGGGATCGATAGCAATCAGCCCCAGCATTTT
v_call: TRBV7-3; d_call: TRBD2; clone_size: -; cdr3_length: 17; j_call: TRBJ2-5; cdr3_aa: CASSLKGLAGGQETQYF; cdr3_nt: TGTGCCAGCAGCTTAAAAGGACTAGCGGGGGGCCAAGAGACCCAGTACTTC
v_call: TRBV6-2/TRBV6-3; d_call: TRBD1; clone_size: -; cdr3_length: 14; j_call: TRBJ2-7; cdr3_aa: CASSRQGEVDEQYF; cdr3_nt: TGTGCCAGCAGCCGACAGGGTGAGGTCGACGAGCAGTACTTC
v_call: TRBV19; d_call: TRBD1; clone_size: -; cdr3_length: 15; j_call: TRBJ2-7; cdr3_aa: CASSTSGTGTWEQYF; cdr3_nt: TGTGCCAGTAGTACATCCGGGACAGGGACTTGGGAGCAGTACTTC
v_call: TRBV9; d_call: TRBD1; clone_size: -; cdr3_length: 10; j_call: TRBJ2-3; cdr3_aa: CASGDRPQYF; cdr3_nt: TGTGCCAGCGGGGACAGGCCGCAGTATTTT
v_call: TRBV6-2/TRBV6-3; d_call: -; clone_size: -; cdr3_length: 16; j_call: TRBJ2-2; cdr3_aa: CASSYSRRTNTGELFF; cdr3_nt: TGTGCCAGCAGTTACTCCAGGCGTACCAACACCGGGGAGCTGTTTTTT
v_call: TRBV6-2/TRBV6-3; d_call: -; clone_size: -; cdr3_length: 12; j_call: TRBJ2-3; cdr3_aa: CASSFSADTQYF; cdr3_nt: TGTGCCAGCAGTTTCTCGGCAGATACGCAGTATTTT
v_call: TRBV7-9; d_call: TRBD1; clone_size: -; cdr3_length: 15; j_call: TRBJ1-2; cdr3_aa: CASSASGTAPYGYTF; cdr3_nt: TGTGCCAGCAGCGCCTCCGGGACAGCGCCCTATGGCTACACCTTC
v_call: TRBV6-5; d_call: -; clone_size: -; cdr3_length: 11; j_call: TRBJ1-2; cdr3_aa: CASSGGSGYTF; cdr3_nt: TGTGCCAGCAGCGGTGGGAGCGGCTACACCTTC
v_call: TRBV19; d_call: -; clone_size: -; cdr3_length: 16; j_call: TRBJ1-3; cdr3_aa: CASSIGYADPGNTIYF; cdr3_nt: TGTGCCAGTAGTATAGGCTACGCCGATCCAGGAAACACCATATATTTT
v_call: TRBV5-6; d_call: -; clone_size: -; cdr3_length: 16; j_call: TRBJ1-1; cdr3_aa: CASSRILSSGVTEAFF; cdr3_nt: TGTGCCAGCAGCCGCATATTATCGTCGGGGGTCACTGAAGCTTTCTTT
v_call: TRBV25-1; d_call: -; clone_size: -; cdr3_length: 16; j_call: TRBJ1-2; cdr3_aa: CASSGHYRGANYGYTF; cdr3_nt: TGTGCCAGCAGTGGACACTACAGAGGCGCTAACTATGGCTACACCTTC
v_call: TRBV29-1; d_call: TRBD2; clone_size: once; cdr3_length: 15; j_call: TRBJ2-5; cdr3_aa: CSARTSGGVSETQYF; cdr3_nt: TGCAGCGCTCGGACTAGCGGGGGGGTATCGGAGACCCAGTACTTC
v_call: TRBV7-2; d_call: -; clone_size: -; cdr3_length: 17; j_call: TRBJ2-3; cdr3_aa: CASSLAMTFPSTDTQYF; cdr3_nt: TGTGCCAGCAGCTTAGCGATGACCTTCCCTAGCACAGATACGCAGTATTTT
v_call: TRBV28; d_call: TRBD1; clone_size: once; cdr3_length: 15; j_call: TRBJ2-7; cdr3_aa: CASSSPGQGSHEQYF; cdr3_nt: TGTGCCAGCAGTTCCCCGGGACAGGGTAGTCACGAGCAGTACTTC
v_call: TRBV18; d_call: -; clone_size: -; cdr3_length: 12; j_call: TRBJ1-1; cdr3_aa: CASSDVNTEAFF; cdr3_nt: TGTGCCAGCTCGGATGTGAACACTGAAGCTTTCTTT
v_call: TRBV20-1; d_call: -; clone_size: -; cdr3_length: 14; j_call: TRBJ2-3; cdr3_aa: CSASLREYADTQYF; cdr3_nt: TGCAGTGCTAGTTTACGGGAGTATGCAGATACGCAGTATTTT
v_call: TRBV11-2; d_call: TRBD2; clone_size: -; cdr3_length: 13; j_call: TRBJ2-5; cdr3_aa: CASTARGGETQYF; cdr3_nt: TGTGCCAGCACCGCCCGGGGAGGGGAGACCCAGTACTTC
v_call: TRBV6-2/TRBV6-3; d_call: -; clone_size: -; cdr3_length: 13; j_call: TRBJ2-5; cdr3_aa: CASSYLGSETQYF; cdr3_nt: TGTGCCAGCAGTTACTTAGGCTCAGAGACCCAGTACTTC
v_call: TRBV6-4; d_call: -; clone_size: -; cdr3_length: 14; j_call: TRBJ2-2; cdr3_aa: CASSVRGNTGELFF; cdr3_nt: TGTGCCAGCAGTGTAAGGGGGAACACCGGGGAGCTGTTTTTT
v_call: TRBV30; d_call: -; clone_size: -; cdr3_length: 14; j_call: TRBJ1-5; cdr3_aa: CAWSVRVRGQPQHF; cdr3_nt: TGTGCCTGGAGTGTACGGGTTCGGGGACAGCCCCAGCATTTT
v_call: TRBV7-9; d_call: TRBD2; clone_size: -; cdr3_length: 16; j_call: TRBJ2-3; cdr3_aa: CASSRTSGGVADTQYF; cdr3_nt: TGTGCCAGCAGCCGGACTAGCGGGGGGGTGGCAGATACGCAGTATTTT
v_call: TRBV7-2; d_call: -; clone_size: -; cdr3_length: 13; j_call: TRBJ1-2; cdr3_aa: CASSFAGLGGYTF; cdr3_nt: TGTGCCAGCAGCTTCGCCGGCCTTGGGGGCTACACCTTC
v_call: TRBV18; d_call: -; clone_size: -; cdr3_length: 14; j_call: TRBJ2-7; cdr3_aa: CASSRGAATYEQYF; cdr3_nt: TGTGCCAGCTCACGCGGGGCGGCAACCTACGAGCAGTACTTC
v_call: TRBV19; d_call: -; clone_size: -; cdr3_length: 14; j_call: TRBJ2-1; cdr3_aa: CATRKGGTYNEQFF; cdr3_nt: TGTGCCACTCGAAAGGGTGGGACCTACAATGAGCAGTTCTTC
v_call: TRBV18; d_call: -; clone_size: few; cdr3_length: 17; j_call: TRBJ2-2; cdr3_aa: CASSPSGLGISTGELFF; cdr3_nt: TGTGCCAGCTCACCATCAGGGTTGGGTATCTCTACCGGGGAGCTGTTTTTT
v_call: TRBV3-1/TRBV3-2; d_call: TRBD1; clone_size: -; cdr3_length: 14; j_call: TRBJ1-3; cdr3_aa: CASSQKGQGNTIYF; cdr3_nt: TGTGCCAGCAGCCAGAAGGGACAGGGAAACACCATATATTTT
v_call: TRBV27; d_call: TRBD1; clone_size: once; cdr3_length: 13; j_call: TRBJ1-2; cdr3_aa: CASSNRGNYGYTF; cdr3_nt: TGTGCCAGCAGTAACAGGGGGAACTATGGCTACACCTTC